The 14 T cell receptor beta chains listed next were all sequenced from one sample in a study of cytomegalovirus exposure and HLA in healthy donors. Vbeta (60) and Jbeta (13) primers were used in the PCR. Here immunoSEQ multiplex PCR was the method, and the copy in TCRdb shows in-frame clones only, minus some. The data hold around 80,000 clones, with about four fifths observed a single time. The sequenced material came from PBMCs. These receptors were obtained from a man aged 18 to 29 in good health and CMV-seropositive.

This chain connects TRBV6-5 to TRBJ2-7, with 11 bases lining up with TRBD2. Trimming cost V 6 bases and J 0 bases; bases outside gene matches: 4. CDR1 is MNHEY, CDR2 SVGAGI, per germline. This CDR3 region has 15 residues. For the CDR3, the DNA is TGTGCCAGCAGATGGACTAGCGGGCCCTCCTACGAGCAGTACTTC. Its translation: CASRWTSGPSYEQYF.

The chain is built from TRBV5-4 and TRBJ2-7; 7 bases are shared with TRBD2. V dropped 4 bases and J dropped 0; count of bases not matched to a gene: 7. Germline lookup yields CDR1 SGHNT and CDR2 YYREEE (reference sequence). The CDR3 is made up of 15 amino acids. CDR3 DNA: TGTGCCAGCAGCAGCGCCCCGGGAGGCTCCTACGAGCAGTACTTC. It is translated as CASSSAPGGSYEQYF.

This chain uses TRBV2 with TRBJ1-4, with D hard to call. CDR1 is SNHLY and CDR2 is FYNNEI in the germline V gene. The CDR3 sequence is 11 residues long. The CDR3 nucleotides read TGTGCAGGAGGGATGAATGAAAAACTGTTTTTT. Translation: CAGGMNEKLFF.

The chain has TRBV2 and TRBJ2-7; D perhaps matches TRBD2 (6 bases). The CDR3 runs 14 residues. CDR1 and CDR2 from the germline V gene are SNHLY and FYNNEI. The V gene lost 3 bases and the J gene lost 2 bases, with 11 bases spanning the gap. CDR3 protein: CASSDGASAYEQYF. The CDR3 DNA is TGTGCCAGCAGTGATGGGGCTAGCGCCTACGAGCAGTACTTC.

The V call is TRBV2, the J call TRBJ2-7; 7 bases are a match to TRBD1. CDR3 length: 14 amino acids. Trimming took 6 bases from V and 0 from J; bases not matched to a gene: 5. Per germline, CDR1 SNHLY and CDR2 FYNNEI. The CDR3 DNA sequence: TGTGCCAGCAGGATTAGACAGGGCTCCTACGAGCAGTACTTC. This encodes CASRIRQGSYEQYF.

This rearrangement joins TRBV7-9 to TRBJ1-4, with TRBD1 as a possible D gene (6 bases). Trimming removed 10 bases from V and 0 bases from J, with 15 bases in between. CDR3 length: 15 amino acids. Germline CDR1 SEHNR, CDR2 FQNEAQ (reference sequence). The CDR3 sequence is CATARGASTNEKLFF. The CDR3 coding sequence is TGTGCCACCGCGCGGGGGGCCTCAACTAATGAAAAACTGTTTTTT.

This clone occurred a few times. This rearrangement joins TRBV7-9 to TRBJ1-1; 8 bases align to TRBD1. V dropped 4 bases and J dropped 7; count of bases not matched to a gene: 11. The CDR3 has 15 amino acids. Looked up from germline, CDR1 is SEHNR and CDR2 is FQNEAQ (reference sequence). The CDR3 region is CASSSWQGASGEAFF. CDR3 in DNA: TGTGCCAGCAGCTCCTGGCAGGGGGCTTCGGGTGAAGCTTTCTTT. Full variable domain (rest looked up from reference TRBV7-9 and TRBJ1-1): DTGVSQNPRHKITKRGQNVTFRCDPISEHNRLYWYRQTLGQGPEFLTYFQNEAQLEKSRLLSDRFSAERPKGSFSTLEIQRTEQGDSAMYLCASSSWQGASGEAFFGQGTRLTVV.

This chain links TRBV6-1 with TRBJ2-7; TRBD1 matches at 11 bases. Trimming at V came to 10 bases and at J to 2 bases, leaving 4 bases not matched to a gene. The germline gives CDR1 MNHNS, CDR2 SASEGT. This CDR3 has 13 residues. CDR3 in DNA: TGTGCCACCCCGGGACAGGGGGCCTACGAGCAGTACTTC. Translation gives CATPGQGAYEQYF.

The chain couples TRBV4-1 to TRBJ2-7; D is unresolved. V was shortened by 4 bases and J by 3 bases, with 10 bases between the two germline ends. This CDR3 spans 13 amino acids. The germline V gene encodes CDR1 MGHRA and CDR2 YSYEKL. CDR3: CASSRRLNYEQYF. In DNA, the CDR3 is TGCGCCAGCAGCCGCAGATTAAACTACGAGCAGTACTTC.

The chain carries TRBV9 and TRBJ2-7, with a tentative D call TRBD1 (5 bases). Trimming left V 3 bases short and J 3 bases short, with 10 bases between. CDR3 size: 13 residues. Per the germline V gene, CDR1 is SGDLS and CDR2 is YYNGEE. CDR3 sequence: CASSEGPYYEQYF. The CDR3 DNA sequence: TGTGCCAGCAGCGAGGGGCCCTACTACGAGCAGTACTTC.

V is TRBV28 and J is TRBJ2-5; D gene uncertain. The CDR3 covers 15 residues. V was pared by 1 base and J by 5 bases, with 14 bases between. Germline assignment: CDR1 MDHEN and CDR2 SYDVKM. For the CDR3, the DNA is TGTGCCAGCAGTTTATCGCTAGGCTCTTGGGAGACCCAGTACTTC. This codes for CASSLSLGSWETQYF. The whole variable domain, filled in from reference TRBV28 and TRBJ2-5, reads DVKVTQSSRYLVKRTGEKVFLECVQDMDHENMFWYRQDPGLGLRLIYFSYDVKMKEKGDIPEGYSVSREKKERFSLILESASTNQTSMYLCASSLSLGSWETQYFGPGTRLLVL.

This CDR3 reads CSASRHAEAFF. For the CDR3, the DNA is TGCAGTGCTAGCCGACACGCTGAAGCTTTCTTT. The chain links TRBV20-1 to TRBJ1-1, with unresolved D. V lost 3 bases and J lost 6, with 8 bases in between. CDR3 length: 11 amino acids. Germline V lookup: CDR1 DFQATT, CDR2 SNEGSKA (reference sequence).

This clone occurred a few times. The sample holds other DNA sequences that translate to the same CDR3. This chain joins TRBV6-1 and TRBJ1-5; possible D gene TRBD1, 6 bases. CDR1 MNHNS and CDR2 SASEGT come from the germline V gene. V lost 0 bases to trimming and J lost 6 bases, with 9 bases between them. The CDR3 has 14 amino acids. CDR3 sequence (DNA): TGTGCCAGCAGTGAAGCCCAGGGGTCTCAGCCCCAGCATTTT. Translating gives CASSEAQGSQPQHF.

This clone has only a few counts. The rearrangement joins TRBV5-1 to TRBJ2-6, with unresolved D. This CDR3 is built from 18 residues. V lost 6 bases and J lost 2, with 21 bases in between. Germline V lookup: CDR1 SGHRS, CDR2 YFSETQ. For the CDR3, the DNA is TGCGCCAGCACTTTGCATCCTCCAGAGGTCCCTGGGGCCAACGTCCTGACTTTC. This sequence encodes CASTLHPPEVPGANVLTF.